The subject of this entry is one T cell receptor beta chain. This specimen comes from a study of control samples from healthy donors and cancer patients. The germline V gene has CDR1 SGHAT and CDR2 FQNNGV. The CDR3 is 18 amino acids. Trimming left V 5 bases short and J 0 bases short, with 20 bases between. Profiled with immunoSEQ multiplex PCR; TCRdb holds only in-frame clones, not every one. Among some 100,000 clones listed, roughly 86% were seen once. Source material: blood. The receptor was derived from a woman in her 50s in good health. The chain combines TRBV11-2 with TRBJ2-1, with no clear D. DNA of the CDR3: TGTGCCAGCAGCGTCAGTGTTTCCGGTTTCAGCTCCTACAATGAGCAGTTCTTC. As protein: CASSVSVSGFSSYNEQFF.